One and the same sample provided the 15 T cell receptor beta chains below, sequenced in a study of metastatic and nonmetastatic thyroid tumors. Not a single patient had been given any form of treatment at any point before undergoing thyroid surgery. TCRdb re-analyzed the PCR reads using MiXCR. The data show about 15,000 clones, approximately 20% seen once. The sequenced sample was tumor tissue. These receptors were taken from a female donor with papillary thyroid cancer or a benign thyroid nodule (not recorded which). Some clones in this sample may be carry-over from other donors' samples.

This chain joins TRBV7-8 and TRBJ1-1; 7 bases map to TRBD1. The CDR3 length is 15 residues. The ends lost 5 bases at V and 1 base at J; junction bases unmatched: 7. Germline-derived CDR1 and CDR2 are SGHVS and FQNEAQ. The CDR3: CASSDSRGRNTEAFF. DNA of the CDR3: TGTGCCAGCAGCGACAGTAGGGGGCGGAACACTGAAGCTTTCTTT. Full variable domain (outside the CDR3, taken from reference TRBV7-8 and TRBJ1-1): GAGVSQSPRYKVAKRGQDVALRCDPISGHVSLFWYQQALGQGPEFLTYFQNEAQLDKSGLPSDRFFAERPEGSVSTLKIQRTQQEDSAVYLCASSDSRGRNTEAFFGQGTRLTVV.

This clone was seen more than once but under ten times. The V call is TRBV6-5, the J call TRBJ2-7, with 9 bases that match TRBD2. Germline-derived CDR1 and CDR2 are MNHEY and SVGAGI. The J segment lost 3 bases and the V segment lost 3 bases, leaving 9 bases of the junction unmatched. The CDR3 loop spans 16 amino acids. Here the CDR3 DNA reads TGTGCCAGCAGTTATACGAGCGGGGGGTACGGCTACGAGCAGTACTTC. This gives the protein CASSYTSGGYGYEQYF.

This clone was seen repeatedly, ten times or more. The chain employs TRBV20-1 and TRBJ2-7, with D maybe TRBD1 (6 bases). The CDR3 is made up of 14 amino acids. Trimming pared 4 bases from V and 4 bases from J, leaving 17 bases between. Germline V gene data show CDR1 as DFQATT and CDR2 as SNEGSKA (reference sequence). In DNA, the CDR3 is TGCAGTGCTATCCCAGCTGGTCAGGGGTACGAGCAGTACTTC. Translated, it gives CSAIPAGQGYEQYF.

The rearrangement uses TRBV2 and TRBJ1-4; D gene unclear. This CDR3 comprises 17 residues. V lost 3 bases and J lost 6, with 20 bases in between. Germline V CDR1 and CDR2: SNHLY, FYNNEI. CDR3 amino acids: CASSDPPHWGVDEKLFF. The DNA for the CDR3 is TGTGCCAGCAGTGATCCACCCCACTGGGGAGTTGATGAAAAACTGTTTTTT.

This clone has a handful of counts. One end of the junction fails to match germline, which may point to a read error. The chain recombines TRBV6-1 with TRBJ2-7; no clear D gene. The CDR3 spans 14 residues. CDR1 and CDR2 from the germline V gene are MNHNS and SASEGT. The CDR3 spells CASTSRTSSYEHYF. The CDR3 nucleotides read TGTGCCAGCACCTCCCGGACGAGCTCCTACGAGCATTACTTC.

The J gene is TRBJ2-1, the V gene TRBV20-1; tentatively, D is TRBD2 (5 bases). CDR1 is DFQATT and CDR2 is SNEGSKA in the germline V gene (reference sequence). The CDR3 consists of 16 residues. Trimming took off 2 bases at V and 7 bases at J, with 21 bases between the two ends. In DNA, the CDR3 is TGCAGTGCTAGATCCGGGGTACTCACTTTGGGTAATGAGCAGTTCTTC. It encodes CSARSGVLTLGNEQFF.

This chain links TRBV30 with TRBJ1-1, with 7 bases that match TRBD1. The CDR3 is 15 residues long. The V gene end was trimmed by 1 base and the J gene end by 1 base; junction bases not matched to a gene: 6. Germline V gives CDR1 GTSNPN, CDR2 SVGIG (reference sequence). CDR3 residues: CAWSDPYRGNTEAFF. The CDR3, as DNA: TGTGCCTGGAGTGACCCCTACAGGGGGAACACTGAAGCTTTCTTT.

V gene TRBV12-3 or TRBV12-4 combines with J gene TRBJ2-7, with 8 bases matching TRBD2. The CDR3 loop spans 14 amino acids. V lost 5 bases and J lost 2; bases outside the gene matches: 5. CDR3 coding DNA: TGTGCCAGCAGTCCAAGCGGGAGACCCTACGAGCAGTACTTC. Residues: CASSPSGRPYEQYF.

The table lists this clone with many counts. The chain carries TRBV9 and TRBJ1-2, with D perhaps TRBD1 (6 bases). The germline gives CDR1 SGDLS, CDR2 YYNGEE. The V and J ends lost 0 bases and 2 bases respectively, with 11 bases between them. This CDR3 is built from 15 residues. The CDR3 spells CASSVVEGVNYGYTF. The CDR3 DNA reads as TGTGCCAGCAGCGTAGTTGAGGGGGTGAACTATGGCTACACCTTC.

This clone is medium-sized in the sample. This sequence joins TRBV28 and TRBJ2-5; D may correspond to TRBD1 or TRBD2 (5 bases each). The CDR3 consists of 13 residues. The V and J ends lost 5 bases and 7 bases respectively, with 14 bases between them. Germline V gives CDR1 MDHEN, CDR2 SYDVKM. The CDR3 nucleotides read TGTGCCAGCAGTATAGGGGTCCGGGGGACCCAGTACTTC. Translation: CASSIGVRGTQYF. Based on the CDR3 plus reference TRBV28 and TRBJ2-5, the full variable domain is DVKVTQSSRYLVKRTGEKVFLECVQDMDHENMFWYRQDPGLGLRLIYFSYDVKMKEKGDIPEGYSVSREKKERFSLILESASTNQTSMYLCASSIGVRGTQYFGPGTRLLVL.

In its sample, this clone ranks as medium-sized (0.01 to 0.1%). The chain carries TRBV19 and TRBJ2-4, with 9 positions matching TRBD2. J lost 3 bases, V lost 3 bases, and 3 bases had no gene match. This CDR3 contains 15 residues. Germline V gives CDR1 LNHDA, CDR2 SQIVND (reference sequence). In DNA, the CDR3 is TGTGCCAGTAGTATCCCTAGCGGGAACAAAAACATTCAGTACTTC. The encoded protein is CASSIPSGNKNIQYF.

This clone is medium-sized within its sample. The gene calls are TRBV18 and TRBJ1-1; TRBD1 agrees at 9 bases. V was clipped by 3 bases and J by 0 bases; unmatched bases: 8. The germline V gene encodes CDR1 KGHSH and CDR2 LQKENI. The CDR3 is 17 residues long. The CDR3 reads CASSPGTGINLNTEAFF. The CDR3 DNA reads TGTGCCAGCTCACCGGGGACAGGGATAAATTTGAACACTGAAGCTTTCTTT. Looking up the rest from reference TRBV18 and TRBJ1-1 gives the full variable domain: NAGVMQNPRHLVRRRGQEARLRCSPMKGHSHVYWYRQLPEEGLKFMVYLQKENIIDESGMPKERFSAEFPKEGPSILRIQQVVRGDSAAYFCASSPGTGINLNTEAFFGQGTRLTVV.

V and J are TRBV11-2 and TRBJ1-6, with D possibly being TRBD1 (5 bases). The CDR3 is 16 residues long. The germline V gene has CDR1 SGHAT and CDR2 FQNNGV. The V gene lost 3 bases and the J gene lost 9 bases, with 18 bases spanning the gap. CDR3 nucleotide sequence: TGTGCCAGCAGCTTTGGTTGGGGCGGAGTAGCTTCACCCCTCCACTTT. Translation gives CASSFGWGGVASPLHF.

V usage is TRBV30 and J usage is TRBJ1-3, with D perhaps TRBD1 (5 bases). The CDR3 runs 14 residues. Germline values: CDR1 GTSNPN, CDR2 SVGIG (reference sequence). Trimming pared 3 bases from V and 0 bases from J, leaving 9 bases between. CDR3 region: CAWRVGGSGNTIYF. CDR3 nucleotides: TGTGCCTGGAGAGTGGGGGGCTCTGGAAACACCATATATTTT. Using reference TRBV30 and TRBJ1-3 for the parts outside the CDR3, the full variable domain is SQTIHQWPATLVQPVGSPLSLECTVEGTSNPNLYWYRQAAGRGLQLLFYSVGIGQISSEVPQNLSASRPQDRQFILSSKKLLLSDSGFYLCAWRVGGSGNTIYFGEGSWLTVV.

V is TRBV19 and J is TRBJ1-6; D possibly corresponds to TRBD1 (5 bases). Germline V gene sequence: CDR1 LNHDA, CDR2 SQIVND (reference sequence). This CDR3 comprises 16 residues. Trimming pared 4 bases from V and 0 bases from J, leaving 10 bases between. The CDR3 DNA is TGTGCCAGTAGTAGGGGGAAAAGCTCCTATAATTCACCCCTCCACTTT. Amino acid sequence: CASSRGKSSYNSPLHF.